These 8 T cell receptor beta chains originate from one sample sequenced in a study of neurological immune-mediated disorders. Each CDR3 protein is one row after TCRdb ran MiXCR on the 5' RACE reads. The profile shows approximately 31,000 distinct CDR3 sequences, approximately 4.4% of them singletons. Input material: PBMCs. The source is a man aged 18 to 35 in good health.

This clonotype was seen repeatedly, ten times or more. The chain is built from TRBV5-1 and TRBJ2-5; possible D gene TRBD1, 6 bases. CDR1 is SGHRS and CDR2 is YFSETQ in the germline V gene. Trimming stripped 4 bases from V and 2 bases from J, with 12 bases between. The CDR3 has 14 residues. The CDR3 loop reads CASSTMGTQETQYF. The CDR3 DNA reads as TGCGCCAGCAGCACCATGGGGACACAAGAGACCCAGTACTTC.

The gene calls are TRBV5-1 and TRBJ1-4; 10 bases agree with TRBD1. The CDR3 sequence is 15 residues long. Germline V gives CDR1 SGHRS, CDR2 YFSETQ. The junction had 2 bases not matched to a gene; V was cut back by 0 bases and J by 6 bases. The CDR3 region is CASSLGDRGYEKLFF. The CDR3 DNA follows: TGCGCCAGCAGCTTGGGGGACAGGGGCTATGAAAAACTGTTTTTT.

This clonotype was seen many times. V is TRBV7-2 and J is TRBJ1-6, with a weak D call TRBD1 (5 bases). Germline assignment: CDR1 SGHTA and CDR2 FQGNSA. The CDR3 has 15 residues. With 4 bases removed from V and 10 bases from J, the gap between germline ends came to 17 bases. The CDR3 loop reads CASSSFQGRNSPLHF. The CDR3 region has the DNA TGTGCCAGCAGCTCCTTCCAGGGCCGGAACTCACCCCTCCACTTT.

This clonotype was found many times. The chain carries TRBV20-1 and TRBJ1-5, with a weak D call TRBD1 (5 bases). Germline CDR1 DFQATT, CDR2 SNEGSKA (reference sequence). V was shortened by 3 bases and J by 7 bases, with 10 bases between the two germline ends. This CDR3 region has 12 residues. In DNA, the CDR3 is TGCAGTGCTAGGAGGGGTGCCCAGCCCCAGCATTTT. Its protein product is CSARRGAQPQHF.

This clonotype was picked up many times. CDR3 residues: CSARGQGADYGYTF. The CDR3, as DNA: TGCAGTGCTAGGGGACAGGGGGCCGACTATGGCTACACCTTC. This rearrangement joins TRBV20-1 to TRBJ1-2; 12 positions match TRBD1. This CDR3 region has 14 residues. Trimming removed 3 bases from V and 3 bases from J; junction bases left unmatched: 2. Per the germline V gene, CDR1 is DFQATT and CDR2 is SNEGSKA (reference sequence).

This clonotype was observed at least ten times. This chain joins TRBV7-2 and TRBJ2-2; 7 positions match TRBD2. The V and J ends lost 3 bases and 2 bases, in that order; junction bases with no gene match: 3. Germline values: CDR1 SGHTA, CDR2 FQGNSA. The CDR3 runs to 15 residues. CDR3 DNA sequence: TGTGCCAGCAGCTTGGGACTACCTAACACCGGGGAGCTGTTTTTT. This gives the protein CASSLGLPNTGELFF.

This clonotype was found many times. The CDR3 loop is CASSPKRTNEKLFF. In DNA form, the CDR3 reads TGTGCCAGCAGCCCGAAGAGGACTAATGAAAAACTGTTTTTT. The V call is TRBV3-1, the J call TRBJ1-4; D gene uncertain. The CDR3 runs to 14 residues. V lost 4 bases and J 2 bases, leaving 8 bases between the germline ends. Germline V gene data show CDR1 as LGHDT and CDR2 as YNNKEL (reference sequence).

This clonotype has ten or more counts. The CDR3 sequence: CASSSESSYEQYF. Here the CDR3 DNA reads TGCGCCAGCAGTTCCGAAAGCTCCTACGAGCAGTACTTC. This chain uses TRBV5-1 with TRBJ2-7; the D is unclear. Trimming shortened V by 5 bases and J by 0 bases, and 9 bases separated the two germline ends. Germline loops: CDR1 SGHRS, CDR2 YFSETQ. This CDR3 has 13 amino acids.